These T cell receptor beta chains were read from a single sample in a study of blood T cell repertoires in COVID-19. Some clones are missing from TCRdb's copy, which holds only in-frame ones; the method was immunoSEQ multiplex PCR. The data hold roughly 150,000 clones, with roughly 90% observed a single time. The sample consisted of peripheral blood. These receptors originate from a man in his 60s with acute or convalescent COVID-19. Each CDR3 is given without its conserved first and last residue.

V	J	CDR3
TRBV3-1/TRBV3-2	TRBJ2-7	ASSQRDRVSSYEQY
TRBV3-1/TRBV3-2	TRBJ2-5	ASSSRPETQY
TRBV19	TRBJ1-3	ASTGSSGNTIY
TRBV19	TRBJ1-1	ASSRDRGGGTEAF
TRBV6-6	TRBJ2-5	ASKRDSQETQY
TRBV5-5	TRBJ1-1	ASSFRGQGTEAF
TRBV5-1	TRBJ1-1	ASSQFTENTEAF
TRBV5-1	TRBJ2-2	ASTTQANTGELF
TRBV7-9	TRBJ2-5	ASSASNRGLWETQY
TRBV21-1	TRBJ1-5	ASSKLRQGASQPQH
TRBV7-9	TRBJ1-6	ASSLDGGGRPLH
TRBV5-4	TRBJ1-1	ASSFTGTKAF
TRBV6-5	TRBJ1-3	ASSSVNTIY
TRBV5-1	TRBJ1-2	ASSLEGTLWGYT
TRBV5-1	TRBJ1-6	ASSLTRGGVESPLH
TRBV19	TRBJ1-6	ASSIARGAYNSPLH
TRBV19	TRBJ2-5	ASSIGVAPGTQY
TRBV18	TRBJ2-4	ASSPVQGIAKNIQY
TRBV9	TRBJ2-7	ASSSQGDEQY
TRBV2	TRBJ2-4	ASGGQGGTKNIQY
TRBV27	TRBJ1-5	ASSSGGQAVNQPQH
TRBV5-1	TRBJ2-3	ASSLDGRGDTQY
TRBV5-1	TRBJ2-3	ASGGADTQY
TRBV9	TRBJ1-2	ASSLQGGYGYT
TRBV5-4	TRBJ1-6	ASSFDRESPLH
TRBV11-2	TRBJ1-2	ASSPQGWDGYT
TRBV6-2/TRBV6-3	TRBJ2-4	ASSRAGGGNIQY
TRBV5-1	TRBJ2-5	ASSFQGGQETQY
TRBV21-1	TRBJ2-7	ASSQTSGGLLPSSYEQY
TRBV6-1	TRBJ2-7	ASSTSGANEQY
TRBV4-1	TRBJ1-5	ASSQDLGGTYSNQPQH
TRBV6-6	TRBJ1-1	ASSKQNTEAF
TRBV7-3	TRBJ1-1	ASSSDRNTEAF
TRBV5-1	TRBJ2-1	ASSLDRQGGNNEQF
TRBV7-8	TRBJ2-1	ASSFRGQGAISSYNEQF
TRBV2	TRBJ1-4	ASSQLGQPNEKLF
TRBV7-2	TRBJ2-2	ASSLALTGELF
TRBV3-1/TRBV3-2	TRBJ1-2	ASSSRDTRNYGYT
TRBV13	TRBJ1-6	ASGTVNSPLH
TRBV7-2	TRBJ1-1	ASSLYGDTEAF
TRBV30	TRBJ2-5	AWSRDRGRRETQY
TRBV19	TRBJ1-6	ASSIAGQGANSPLH
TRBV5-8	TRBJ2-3	ASRGQDTQY
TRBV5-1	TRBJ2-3	ASSGTSSTDTQY
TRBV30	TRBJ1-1	AWSWGRGTEAF
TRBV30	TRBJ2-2	ACKTANTGELF
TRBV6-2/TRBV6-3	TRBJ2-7	ASSYERDRGYEQY
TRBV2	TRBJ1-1	ASRKTGLNTEAF